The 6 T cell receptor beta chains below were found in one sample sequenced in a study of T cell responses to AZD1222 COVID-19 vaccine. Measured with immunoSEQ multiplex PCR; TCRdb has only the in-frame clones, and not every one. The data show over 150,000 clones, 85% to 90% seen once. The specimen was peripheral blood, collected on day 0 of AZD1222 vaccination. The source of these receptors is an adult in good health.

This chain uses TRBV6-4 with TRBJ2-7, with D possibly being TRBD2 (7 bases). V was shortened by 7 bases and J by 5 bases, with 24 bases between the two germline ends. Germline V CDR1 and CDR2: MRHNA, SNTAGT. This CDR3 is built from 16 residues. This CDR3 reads CASNGRDRGAVDEQYF. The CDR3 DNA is TGTGCCAGCAATGGTAGGGATCGGGGGGCCGTCGACGAGCAGTACTTC.

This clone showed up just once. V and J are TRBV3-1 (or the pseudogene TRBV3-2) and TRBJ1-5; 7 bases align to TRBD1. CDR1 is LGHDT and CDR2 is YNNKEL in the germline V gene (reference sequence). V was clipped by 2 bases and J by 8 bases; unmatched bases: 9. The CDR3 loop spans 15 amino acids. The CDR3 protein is CASSQRGQGVKPQHF. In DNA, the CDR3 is TGTGCCAGCAGCCAAAGAGGGCAGGGGGTAAAGCCCCAGCATTTT.

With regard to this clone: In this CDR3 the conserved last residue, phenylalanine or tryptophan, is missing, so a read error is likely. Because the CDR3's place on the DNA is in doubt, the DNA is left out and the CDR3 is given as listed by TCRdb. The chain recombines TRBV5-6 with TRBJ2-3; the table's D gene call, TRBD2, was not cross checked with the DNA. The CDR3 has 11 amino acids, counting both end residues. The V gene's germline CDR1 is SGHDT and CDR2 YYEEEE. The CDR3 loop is CASSSVAGVEN.

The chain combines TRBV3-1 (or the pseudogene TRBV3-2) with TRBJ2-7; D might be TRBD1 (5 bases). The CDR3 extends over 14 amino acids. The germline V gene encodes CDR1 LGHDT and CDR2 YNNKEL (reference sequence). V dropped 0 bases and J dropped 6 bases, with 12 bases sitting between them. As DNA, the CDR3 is TGTGCCAGCAGCCAAGATTTATACAGGATCGAGCAGTACGTC. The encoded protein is CASSQDLYRIEQYV.

This CDR3 reads CASSLGGAYTEAFF. DNA of the CDR3: TGTGCCAGCTCACTGGGGGGCGCATATACTGAAGCTTTCTTT. V gene TRBV18 combines with J gene TRBJ1-1; possible D gene TRBD1, 6 bases. Trimming removed 4 bases from V and 5 bases from J, with 14 bases in between. This CDR3 region has 14 residues. Germline lookup yields CDR1 KGHSH and CDR2 LQKENI.

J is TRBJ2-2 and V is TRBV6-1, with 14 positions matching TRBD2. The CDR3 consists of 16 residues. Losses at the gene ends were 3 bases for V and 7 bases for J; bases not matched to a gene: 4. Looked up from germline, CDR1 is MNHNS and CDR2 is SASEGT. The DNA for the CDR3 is TGTGCCAGCAGTGATGGACTAGCGGGGGGCGGCGGGGAGCTGTTTTTT. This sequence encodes CASSDGLAGGGGELFF.